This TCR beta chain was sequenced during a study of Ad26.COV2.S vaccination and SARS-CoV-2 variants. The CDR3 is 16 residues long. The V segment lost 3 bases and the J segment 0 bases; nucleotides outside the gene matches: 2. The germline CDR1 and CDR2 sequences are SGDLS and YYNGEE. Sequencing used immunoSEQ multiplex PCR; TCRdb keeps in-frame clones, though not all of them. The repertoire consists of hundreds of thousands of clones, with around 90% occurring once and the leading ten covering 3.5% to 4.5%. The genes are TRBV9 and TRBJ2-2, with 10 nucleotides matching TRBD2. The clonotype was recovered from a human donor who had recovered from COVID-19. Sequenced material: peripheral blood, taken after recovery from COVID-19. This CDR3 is CASSEGLAPNTGELFF. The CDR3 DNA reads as TGTGCCAGCAGCGAGGGACTAGCGCCGAACACCGGGGAGCTGTTTTTT.